Reported below is one T cell receptor beta chain. The V segment lost 3 bases and the J segment 8 bases; nucleotides outside the gene matches: 5. Germline lookup yields CDR1 LNHDA and CDR2 SQIVND (reference sequence). This CDR3 is built from 14 residues. The entry originates in a study of blood T cell repertoires in COVID-19. The table came from immunoSEQ multiplex PCR; TCRdb's copy has only in-frame clones and leaves some out. The sample yields almost 250,000 clones, 80% to 90% seen once. The source of this sequence is a woman in her twenties or thirties who had recovered from COVID-19. The chain combines TRBV19 with TRBJ1-2; TRBD1 matches 11 bases. Input material: PBMCs or T cells enriched from blood (not recorded which). In nucleotides, the CDR3 is TGTGCCAGTAGTATGGACAGGGGGCGACGAGGCTACACCTTC. Protein: CASSMDRGRRGYTF.